A selection of T cell receptor beta chains follows, all from one sample in a study of blood T cell repertoires in COVID-19. Generated by immunoSEQ multiplex PCR, the TCRdb table keeps only in-frame clones and is missing some. Here the sample spans a few hundred thousand clones, approximately 88% being singletons. The sequenced sample was peripheral blood. These receptors came from an older woman with COVID-19, enrolled during active disease. The conserved cysteine and the conserved F or W are not part of the CDR3 here. Each record gives: J gene, V gene, CDR3 protein.

TRBJ2-1 TRBV9 ASSVGVVAYNEQF
TRBJ1-1 TRBV3-1/TRBV3-2 ASSPGQGNTEAF
TRBJ1-3 TRBV15 ATSRFKDSLSGNTIY
TRBJ1-1 TRBV20-1 STERGSEAF
TRBJ1-1 TRBV3-1/TRBV3-2 ASSVQGWTF
TRBJ2-3 TRBV7-9 ASSQQLDTQY
TRBJ2-5 TRBV7-9 ASSLGTGLAGRETQY
TRBJ2-1 TRBV24-1 AVLTGEVNEQF
TRBJ1-6 TRBV27 ASSPSWGRVPLH
TRBJ2-7 TRBV6-1 ASSESGSIYEQY
TRBJ2-7 TRBV5-5 ASSLIPGGLGEQY
TRBJ2-7 TRBV19 ASSMLGQFYEQY
TRBJ1-6 TRBV9 ASSVGTGIVQSPLH
TRBJ2-7 TRBV4-1 ASSQRRGAEQY
TRBJ2-4 TRBV23-1 ASSQSTLAGGEDIQY
TRBJ1-1 TRBV30 AWSHYQGAPAEAF
TRBJ1-5 TRBV7-2 ASSHGLNQPQH
TRBJ1-1 TRBV29-1 SVDRDWGTEAF
TRBJ2-7 TRBV19 ASSPPYGYEQY
TRBJ1-1 TRBV27 ASSNTGTGGGEAF
TRBJ1-5 TRBV6-5 ASSSSGQHQPQH
TRBJ1-2 TRBV4-2 ASSLDRGNGYT
TRBJ2-1 TRBV6-5 ASSYQGAPSYNEQF
TRBJ1-6 TRBV28 ASSTPQGAGNSPLH
TRBJ2-7 TRBV4-1 ASSQDHRVSNEQY
TRBJ2-7 TRBV27 ASRGQGVVYEQY
TRBJ2-7 TRBV21-1 AGRAGTYEQY
TRBJ2-4 TRBV3-1/TRBV3-2 ASSQGSTSGRIGSH
TRBJ1-6 TRBV7-6 ASSSGDRLGSPLH